This TCR beta chain was profiled in a study of vaccination and CD4 T cells after COVID-19. About the research overall: Control cultures were given a CEFX pool, an HIV-1 Nef pool, or no peptide.

The V and J ends lost 3 bases and 4 bases respectively, with 9 bases between them. Germline V CDR1 and CDR2: MDHEN, SYDVKM. The CDR3 runs to 14 residues. This clonotype was counted between two and nine times. Its antigen is not known. Oncomine TCR Beta short-read sequencing was applied to DNA from cultured CD4+ T cells. Each CDR3 protein is one row after TCRdb ran MiXCR on the PCR reads. The data contain fewer than 20,000 distinct CDR3 sequences, approximately 40% of them singletons. Sample treatment: roughly ten-day PBMC culture with coronavirus spike peptide pools or control peptides (ViraFEST assay).

V gene TRBV28 combines with J gene TRBJ2-2; D is undetermined. Sample: CD4+ T cells from blood, cultured in vitro, taken before SARS-CoV-2 vaccination. This TCR came from a human donor who had recovered from COVID-19. The CDR3 region has the DNA TGTGCCAGCAGTTTGGTGGGCCCCACCGGGGAGCTGTTTTTT. Translated, it gives CASSLVGPTGELFF. The whole variable domain, remainder taken from reference TRBV28 and TRBJ2-2, is DVKVTQSSRYLVKRTGEKVFLECVQDMDHENMFWYRQDPGLGLRLIYFSYDVKMKEKGDIPEGYSVSREKKERFSLILESASTNQTSMYLCASSLVGPTGELFFGEGSRLTVL.